What follows is one T cell receptor (beta chain) and its context. Its recognized antigen is unknown. Per-nucleotide qualities are absent, and no much larger clonotype sits a single base away. This entry comes from a study of blood T cell repertoires in COVID-19 (dated by TCRdb to 2020 to 2021). Regarding the research as a whole: Collaborator samples came from the United States, Italy and Spain and covered acute and convalescent phases of COVID-19. The prospective study material was composed of cDNA or gDNA derived from T cells, B-cell-depleted T cells, or PBMCs. Deeply sampled blood TCRbeta repertoires from subjects exposed to, actively infected with, or recovered from COVID-19 were included in the dataset. A freely available public database, intended as a resource for researchers studying the immune response to SARS-CoV-2, is where the repertoires were released. Samples came from the ongoing ImmuneRACE study (first 160 participants) plus 1,254 subjects from 6 global collaborators. The sample metadata nearly always contained a de-identified subject ID, COVID-19 status, age in years and sex. Where HLA class I and class II types were available, the types were taken from metadata supplied by the sample provider, not from assay-based typing. General conclusions and limits of the study: The amount of clinical and demographic metadata varied by source and participant and was provided uncurated.

In the prospective study, participants were about 18 to 95 years old, resided in approximately 25 geographic areas of the United States, and were enrolled through a virtual design. In the prospective study, cohorts were assigned on the basis of participant-reported clinical history obtained from a screening survey and a study questionnaire. Exposed participants were defined as having been in contact with someone with a PCR-confirmed or clinician-diagnosed COVID-19 case within 2 weeks of study entry. In the prospective study, whole blood, serum and a nasopharyngeal or oropharyngeal swab were collected from each participant by mobile phlebotomists. Additional blood draws and questionnaires over an approximately 2-month period could optionally be provided by prospective study participants. Before DNA extraction, blood samples from the prospective study were shipped at room temperature or frozen. TCRbeta CDR3 regions were amplified from genomic DNA by means of the immunoSEQ Assay, a bias-controlled multiplex PCR. From the authors' description of their analysis: The number of nucleated cells in each sample was estimated from the amplification of reference gene primers within the assay. To quantify the absolute abundance of each unique TCRbeta CDR3 rearrangement, sequence reads were collapsed and filtered. Productive Simpson clonality was computed per sample as the square root of Simpson's diversity index over productive rearrangements. TCRdb carries this immuneACCESS record with in-frame sequences only. Its versions omit some clonotypes, under half of them owing to an unresolved V gene in the studies checked, with the rest unexplained. The V and J calls and clone size are taken from that table; D and trimming were inferred from the DNA. This sample gives 300,000 to 450,000 clones in total; about 90% of them show up just once. Of the sample, 0.95% to 1.1% is held by the ten largest clones.

The germline V gene yields MNHEY for CDR1 and SVGEGT for CDR2. The CDR3 spans 15 residues, from the cysteine through the phenylalanine. Only CDR3 DNA is held: 45 bases, read in frame from base 1. V lost 6 bases and J lost 3 bases, and the count of bases not matched to a germline gene is 6. This receptor was identified in a woman aged 25 to 45 who had been exposed to COVID-19. Sequencing input: PBMCs or T cells enriched from blood (not recorded which). The chain links TRBV6-2 or TRBV6-3 with TRBJ1-4, and TRBD1 matches 8 of the central bases. The CDR3 region reads CASSPGQGANEKLFF. In nucleotide form, the sequence is TGTGCCAGCAGCCCAGGACAGGGAGCTAATGAAAAACTGTTTTTT.